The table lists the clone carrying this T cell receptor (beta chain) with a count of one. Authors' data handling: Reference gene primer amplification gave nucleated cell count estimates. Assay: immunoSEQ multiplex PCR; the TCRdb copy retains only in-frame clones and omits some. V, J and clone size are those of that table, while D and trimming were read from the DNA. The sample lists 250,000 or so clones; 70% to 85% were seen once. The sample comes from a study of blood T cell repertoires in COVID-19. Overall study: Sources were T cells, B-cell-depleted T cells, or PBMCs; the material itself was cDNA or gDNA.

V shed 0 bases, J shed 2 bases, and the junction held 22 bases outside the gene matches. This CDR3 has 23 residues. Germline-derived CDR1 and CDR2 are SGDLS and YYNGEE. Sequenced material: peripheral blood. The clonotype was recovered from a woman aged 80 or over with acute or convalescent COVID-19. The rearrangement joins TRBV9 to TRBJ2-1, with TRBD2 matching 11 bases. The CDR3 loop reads CASSVDSKWCLAGGWNPYNEQFF. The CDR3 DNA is TGTGCCAGCAGCGTAGATTCAAAATGGTGTCTAGCGGGGGGTTGGAACCCCTACAATGAGCAGTTCTTC.